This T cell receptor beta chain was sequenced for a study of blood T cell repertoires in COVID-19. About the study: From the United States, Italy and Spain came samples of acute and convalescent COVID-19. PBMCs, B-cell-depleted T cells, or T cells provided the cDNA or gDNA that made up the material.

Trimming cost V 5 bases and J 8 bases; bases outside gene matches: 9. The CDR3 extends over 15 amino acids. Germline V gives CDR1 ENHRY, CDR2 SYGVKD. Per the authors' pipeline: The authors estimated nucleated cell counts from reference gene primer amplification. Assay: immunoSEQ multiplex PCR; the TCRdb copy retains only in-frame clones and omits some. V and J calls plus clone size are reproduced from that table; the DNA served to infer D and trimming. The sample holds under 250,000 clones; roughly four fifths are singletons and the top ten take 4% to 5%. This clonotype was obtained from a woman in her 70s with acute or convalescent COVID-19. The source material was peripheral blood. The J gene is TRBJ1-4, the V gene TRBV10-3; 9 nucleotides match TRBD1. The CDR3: CAISPGQGGREKLFF. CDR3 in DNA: TGTGCCATCAGTCCGGGACAGGGCGGCCGGGAAAAACTGTTTTTT.